The entry below describes one T cell receptor (beta chain). Its antigen is undetermined. Sequencing ends 3 residues short of the CDR3 end; the germline J gene provides the rest. Method: immunoSEQ multiplex PCR; TCRdb's copy keeps in-frame clones and lacks some. The sample totals approximately 31,000 clones. The germline CDR1 and CDR2 sequences are LNHDA and SQIVND (reference sequence). The CDR3 consists of 16 residues. Trimming pared 5 bases from V and 3 bases from J, leaving 19 bases between. The data derive from a study of Tregs in tolerant kidney transplant recipients. General observations from the study: Antigen-driven expansion was suggested because donor-specific Tregs expanded more than all Tregs in tolerant patients.

Sequenced material: CD8+ T cells from blood, taken before the transplant. The V call is TRBV19, the J call TRBJ1-1; no clear D. The receptor comes from a human donor who received a combined kidney and bone marrow transplant. The CDR3 protein is CASSLRIDERDTEAFF. The CDR3 bases that were read are TGTGCCAGTAGTCTTAGGATTGATGAGCGAGACACTGAA.